This TCR beta chain was profiled in a study of blood T cell repertoires in COVID-19. The overall study: The study drew acute and convalescent COVID-19 samples from the United States, Italy and Spain. Sources were T cells, B-cell-depleted T cells, or PBMCs; the material itself was cDNA or gDNA.

In the original workflow: From reference gene primer amplification, estimates of nucleated cell counts were derived. Here immunoSEQ multiplex PCR was the method, and the copy in TCRdb shows in-frame clones only, minus some. The D gene and trimming were derived from the DNA, and the V and J assignments and clone size from that table. This sample has about 45,000 clones, with roughly 88% found just once. Germline lookup yields CDR1 ENHRY and CDR2 SYGVKD. Trimming shortened V by 3 bases and J by 2 bases, and 17 bases separated the two germline ends. The CDR3 contains 16 residues. This chain connects TRBV10-3 to TRBJ2-7; perhaps TRBD2 as D (5 bases). The sequencing sample was made of peripheral blood. This clonotype was sampled from a woman of 80 years or more with acute or convalescent COVID-19. CDR3 in amino acids: CAISDREGRATYEQYF. The CDR3 DNA reads as TGTGCCATCAGTGACAGAGAGGGCAGAGCCACCTACGAGCAGTACTTC.